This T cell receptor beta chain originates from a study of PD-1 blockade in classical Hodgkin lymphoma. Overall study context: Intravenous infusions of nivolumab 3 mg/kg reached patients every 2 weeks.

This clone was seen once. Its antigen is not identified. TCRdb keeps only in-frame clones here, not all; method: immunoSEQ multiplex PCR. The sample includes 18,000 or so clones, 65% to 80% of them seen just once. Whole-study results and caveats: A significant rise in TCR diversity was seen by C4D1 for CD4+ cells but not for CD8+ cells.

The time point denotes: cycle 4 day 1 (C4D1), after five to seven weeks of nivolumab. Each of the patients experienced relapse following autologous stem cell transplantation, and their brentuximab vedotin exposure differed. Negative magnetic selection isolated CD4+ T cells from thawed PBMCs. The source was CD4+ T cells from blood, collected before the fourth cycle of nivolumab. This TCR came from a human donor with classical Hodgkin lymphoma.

CDR3 DNA: TGTGCCTGGAGGGGCAGGGATGACACAGATACGCAGTATTTT. Translating gives CAWRGRDDTDTQYF. The rearrangement links TRBV30 to TRBJ2-3, with D tentatively TRBD1 (5 bases). This CDR3 region has 14 residues. Trimming stripped 3 bases from V and 2 bases from J, with 12 bases between. CDR1 GTSNPN and CDR2 SVGIG come from the germline V gene (reference sequence).